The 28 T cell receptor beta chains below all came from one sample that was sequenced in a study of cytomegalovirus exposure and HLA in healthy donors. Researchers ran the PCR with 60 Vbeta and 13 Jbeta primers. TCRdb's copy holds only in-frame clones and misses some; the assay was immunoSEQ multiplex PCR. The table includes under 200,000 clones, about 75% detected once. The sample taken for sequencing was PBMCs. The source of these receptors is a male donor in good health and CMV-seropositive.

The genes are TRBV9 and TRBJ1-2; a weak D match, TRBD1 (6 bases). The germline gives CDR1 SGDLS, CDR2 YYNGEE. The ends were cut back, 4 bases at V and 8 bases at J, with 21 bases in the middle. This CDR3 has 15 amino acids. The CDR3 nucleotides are TGTGCCAGCAGCCCGTCACCCGGGACAAATTTCGGCTACACCTTC. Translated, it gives CASSPSPGTNFGYTF.

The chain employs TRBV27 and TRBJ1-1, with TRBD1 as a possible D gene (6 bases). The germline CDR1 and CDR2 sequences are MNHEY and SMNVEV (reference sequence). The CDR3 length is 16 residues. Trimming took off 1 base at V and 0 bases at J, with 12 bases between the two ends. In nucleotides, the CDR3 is TGTGCCAGCAGTTTATTCCTTGGGGGCTTGAACACTGAAGCTTTCTTT. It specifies CASSLFLGGLNTEAFF.

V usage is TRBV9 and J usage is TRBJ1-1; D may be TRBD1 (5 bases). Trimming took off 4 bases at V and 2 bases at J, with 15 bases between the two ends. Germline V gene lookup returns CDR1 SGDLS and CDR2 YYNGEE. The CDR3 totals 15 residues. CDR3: CASSPIGTPNTEAFF. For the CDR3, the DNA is TGTGCCAGCAGCCCGATAGGGACTCCTAACACTGAAGCTTTCTTT.

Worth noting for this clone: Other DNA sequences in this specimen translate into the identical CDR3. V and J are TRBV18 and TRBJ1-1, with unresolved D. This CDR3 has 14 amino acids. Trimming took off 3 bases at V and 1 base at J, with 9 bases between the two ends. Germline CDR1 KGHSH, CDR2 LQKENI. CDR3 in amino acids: CASSPTGGNTEAFF. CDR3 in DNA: TGTGCCAGCTCACCTACGGGAGGGAACACTGAAGCTTTCTTT. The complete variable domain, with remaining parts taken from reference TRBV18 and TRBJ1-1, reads NAGVMQNPRHLVRRRGQEARLRCSPMKGHSHVYWYRQLPEEGLKFMVYLQKENIIDESGMPKERFSAEFPKEGPSILRIQQVVRGDSAAYFCASSPTGGNTEAFFGQGTRLTVV.

CDR3 DNA sequence: TGCGCCAGCAGCCAAGATCCAGGGAACACTGAAGCTTTCTTT. This translates into CASSQDPGNTEAFF. This sequence joins TRBV4-1 and TRBJ1-1; D gene uncertain. The CDR3 is made up of 14 amino acids. Per germline, CDR1 MGHRA and CDR2 YSYEKL. Trimming removed 0 bases at V and 1 base at J, with 6 bases between.

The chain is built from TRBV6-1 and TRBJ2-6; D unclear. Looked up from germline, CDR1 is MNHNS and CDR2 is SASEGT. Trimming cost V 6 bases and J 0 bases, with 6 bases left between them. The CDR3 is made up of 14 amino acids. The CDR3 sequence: CASSTVSGANVLTF. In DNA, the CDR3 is TGTGCCAGCAGCACAGTCTCTGGGGCCAACGTCCTGACTTTC.

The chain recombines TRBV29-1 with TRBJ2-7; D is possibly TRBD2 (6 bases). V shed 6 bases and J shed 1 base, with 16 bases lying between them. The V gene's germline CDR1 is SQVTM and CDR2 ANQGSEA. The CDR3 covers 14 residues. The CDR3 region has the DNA TGCAGCGTGGGCGGGGTTGGGGGATCCTACGAGCAGTACTTC. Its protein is CSVGGVGGSYEQYF.

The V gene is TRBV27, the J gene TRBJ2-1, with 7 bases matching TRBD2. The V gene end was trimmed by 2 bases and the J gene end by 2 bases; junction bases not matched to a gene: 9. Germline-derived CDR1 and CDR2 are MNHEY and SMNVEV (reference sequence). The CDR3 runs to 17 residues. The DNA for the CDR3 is TGTGCCAGCAGTTTAGTCTCGCGGGGGTGGCCCTACAATGAGCAGTTCTTC. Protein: CASSLVSRGWPYNEQFF.

In DNA, the CDR3 is TGTGCCAGCAACTCTAATGCGAAGACTGAAGCTTTCTTT. As protein: CASNSNAKTEAFF. The chain joins TRBV6-5 to TRBJ1-1; no definite D call. Germline V lookup: CDR1 MNHEY, CDR2 SVGAGI. V lost 7 bases to trimming and J lost 5 bases, with 14 bases between them. The CDR3 sequence is 13 residues long.

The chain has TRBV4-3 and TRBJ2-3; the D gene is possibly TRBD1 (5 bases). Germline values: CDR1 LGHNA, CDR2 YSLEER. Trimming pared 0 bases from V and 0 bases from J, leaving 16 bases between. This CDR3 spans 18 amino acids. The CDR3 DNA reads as TGCGCCAGCAGCCAAGAAAGTGGGTTAGCAGGGAGCACAGATACGCAGTATTTT. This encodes CASSQESGLAGSTDTQYF.

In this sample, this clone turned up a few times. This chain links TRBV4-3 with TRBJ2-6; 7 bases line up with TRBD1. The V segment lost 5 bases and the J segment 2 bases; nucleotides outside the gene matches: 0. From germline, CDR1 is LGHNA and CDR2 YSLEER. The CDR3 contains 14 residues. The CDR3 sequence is CASSGTAGANVLTF. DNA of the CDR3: TGCGCCAGCAGCGGGACAGCTGGGGCCAACGTCCTGACTTTC.

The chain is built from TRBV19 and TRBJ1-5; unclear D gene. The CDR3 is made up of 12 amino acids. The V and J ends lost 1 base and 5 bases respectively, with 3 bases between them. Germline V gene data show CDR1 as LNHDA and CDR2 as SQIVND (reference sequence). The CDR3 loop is CASSIVDQPQHF. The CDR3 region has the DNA TGTGCCAGTAGTATAGTCGATCAGCCCCAGCATTTT.

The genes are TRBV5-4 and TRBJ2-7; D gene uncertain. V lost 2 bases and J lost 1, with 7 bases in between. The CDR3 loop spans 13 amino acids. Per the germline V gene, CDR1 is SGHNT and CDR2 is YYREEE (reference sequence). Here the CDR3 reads CASSFPSSYEQYF. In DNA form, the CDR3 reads TGTGCCAGCAGCTTCCCCAGTTCCTACGAGCAGTACTTC.

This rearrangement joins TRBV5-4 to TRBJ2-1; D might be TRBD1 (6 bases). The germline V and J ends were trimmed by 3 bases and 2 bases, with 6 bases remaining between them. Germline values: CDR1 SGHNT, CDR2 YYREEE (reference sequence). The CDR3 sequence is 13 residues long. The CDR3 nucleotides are TGTGCCAGCAGCTCAGGGGCCTACAATGAGCAGTTCTTC. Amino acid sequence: CASSSGAYNEQFF.

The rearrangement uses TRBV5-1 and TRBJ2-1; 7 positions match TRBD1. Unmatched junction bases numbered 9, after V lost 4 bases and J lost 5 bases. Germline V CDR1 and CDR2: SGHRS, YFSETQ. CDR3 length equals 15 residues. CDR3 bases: TGCGCCAGCAGCATGAGACAGGGACGGGACAATGAGCAGTTCTTC. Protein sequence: CASSMRQGRDNEQFF.

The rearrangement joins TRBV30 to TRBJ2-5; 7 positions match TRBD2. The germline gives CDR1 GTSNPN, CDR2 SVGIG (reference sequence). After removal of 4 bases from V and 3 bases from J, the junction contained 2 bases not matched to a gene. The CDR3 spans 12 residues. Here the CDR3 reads CAWTAGEETQYF. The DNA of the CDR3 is TGTGCCTGGACGGCGGGGGAAGAGACCCAGTACTTC.

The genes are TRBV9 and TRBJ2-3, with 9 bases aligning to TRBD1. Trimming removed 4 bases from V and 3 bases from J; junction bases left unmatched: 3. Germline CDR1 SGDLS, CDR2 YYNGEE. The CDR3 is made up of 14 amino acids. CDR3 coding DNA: TGTGCCAGCAGCCGGGACAGGGCAACAGATACGCAGTATTTT. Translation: CASSRDRATDTQYF. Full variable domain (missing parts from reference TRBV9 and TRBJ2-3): DSGVTQTPKHLITATGQRVTLRCSPRSGDLSVYWYQQSLDQGLQFLIQYYNGEERAKGNILERFSAQQFPDLHSELNLSSLELGDSALYFCASSRDRATDTQYFGPGTRLTVL.

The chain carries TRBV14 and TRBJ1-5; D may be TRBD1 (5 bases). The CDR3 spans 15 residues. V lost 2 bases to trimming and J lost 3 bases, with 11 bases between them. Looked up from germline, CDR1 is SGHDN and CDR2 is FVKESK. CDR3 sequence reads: CASSQPNRFNQPQHF. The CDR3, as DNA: TGTGCCAGCAGCCAACCCAACAGGTTCAATCAGCCCCAGCATTTT.

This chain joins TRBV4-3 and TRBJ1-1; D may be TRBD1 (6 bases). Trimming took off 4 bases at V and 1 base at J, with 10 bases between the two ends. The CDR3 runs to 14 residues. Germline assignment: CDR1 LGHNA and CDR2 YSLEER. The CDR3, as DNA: TGCGCCAGCAGCCGTGGACAGAGGAACACTGAAGCTTTCTTT. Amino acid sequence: CASSRGQRNTEAFF.

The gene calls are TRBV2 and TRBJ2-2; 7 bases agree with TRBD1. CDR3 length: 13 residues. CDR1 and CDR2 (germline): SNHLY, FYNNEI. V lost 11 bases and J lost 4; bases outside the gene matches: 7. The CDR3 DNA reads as TGTGCCGGTTCTCGGGACAGCACCGGGGAGCTGTTTTTT. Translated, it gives CAGSRDSTGELFF.

CDR3 protein: CASSLGQGGVYEQYF. The CDR3 bases are TGTGCCAGCAGCCTCGGACAGGGAGGGGTTTACGAGCAGTACTTC. This chain links TRBV9 with TRBJ2-7, with D maybe TRBD1 (8 bases). The CDR3 loop spans 15 amino acids. Germline V gene sequence: CDR1 SGDLS, CDR2 YYNGEE. V was shortened by 4 bases and J by 4 bases, with 18 bases between the two germline ends.

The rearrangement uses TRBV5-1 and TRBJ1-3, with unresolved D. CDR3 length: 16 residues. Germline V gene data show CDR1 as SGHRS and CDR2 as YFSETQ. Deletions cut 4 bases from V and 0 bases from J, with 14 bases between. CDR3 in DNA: TGCGCCAGCAGCCGCAAACCTGCAGACTCTGGAAACACCATATATTTT. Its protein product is CASSRKPADSGNTIYF.

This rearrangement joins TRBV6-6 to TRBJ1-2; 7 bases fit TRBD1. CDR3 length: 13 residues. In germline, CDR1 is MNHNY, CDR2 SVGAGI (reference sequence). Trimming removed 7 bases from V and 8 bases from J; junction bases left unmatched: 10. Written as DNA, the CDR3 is TGTGCCAGCACTCTCGGACAGGATGGCGGCTACACCTTC. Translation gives CASTLGQDGGYTF.

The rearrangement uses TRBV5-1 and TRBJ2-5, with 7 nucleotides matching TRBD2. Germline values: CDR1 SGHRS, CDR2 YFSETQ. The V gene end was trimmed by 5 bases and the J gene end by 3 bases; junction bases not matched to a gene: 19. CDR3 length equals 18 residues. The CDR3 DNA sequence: TGCGCCAGCAGGCCCGGGGAGGGTAGTCTATCACGGGAAGAGACCCAGTACTTC. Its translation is CASRPGEGSLSREETQYF.

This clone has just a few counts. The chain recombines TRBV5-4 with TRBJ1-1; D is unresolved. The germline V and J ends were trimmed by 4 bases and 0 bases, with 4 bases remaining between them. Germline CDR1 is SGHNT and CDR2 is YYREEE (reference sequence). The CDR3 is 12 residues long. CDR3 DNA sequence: TGTGCCAGCAGCACTGTGAACACTGAAGCTTTCTTT. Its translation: CASSTVNTEAFF.

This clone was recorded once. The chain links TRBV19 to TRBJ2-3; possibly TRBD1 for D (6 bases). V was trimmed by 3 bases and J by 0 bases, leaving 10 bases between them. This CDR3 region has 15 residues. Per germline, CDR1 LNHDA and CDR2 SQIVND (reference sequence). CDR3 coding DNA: TGTGCCAGTAGTATTTCAGGGGTTAGCACAGATACGCAGTATTTT. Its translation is CASSISGVSTDTQYF.

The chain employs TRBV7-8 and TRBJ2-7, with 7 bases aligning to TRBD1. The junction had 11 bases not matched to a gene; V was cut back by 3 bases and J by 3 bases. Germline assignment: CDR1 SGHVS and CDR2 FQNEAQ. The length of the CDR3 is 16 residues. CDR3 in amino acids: CASSFGQDRMFYEQYF. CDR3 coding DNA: TGTGCCAGCAGCTTCGGCCAGGACAGGATGTTCTACGAGCAGTACTTC.

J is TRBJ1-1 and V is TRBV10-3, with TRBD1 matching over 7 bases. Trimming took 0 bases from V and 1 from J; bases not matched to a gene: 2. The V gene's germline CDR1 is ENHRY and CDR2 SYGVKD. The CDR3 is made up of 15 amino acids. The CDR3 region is CAISESAGGNTEAFF. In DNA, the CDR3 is TGTGCCATCAGTGAGTCTGCAGGGGGGAACACTGAAGCTTTCTTT.